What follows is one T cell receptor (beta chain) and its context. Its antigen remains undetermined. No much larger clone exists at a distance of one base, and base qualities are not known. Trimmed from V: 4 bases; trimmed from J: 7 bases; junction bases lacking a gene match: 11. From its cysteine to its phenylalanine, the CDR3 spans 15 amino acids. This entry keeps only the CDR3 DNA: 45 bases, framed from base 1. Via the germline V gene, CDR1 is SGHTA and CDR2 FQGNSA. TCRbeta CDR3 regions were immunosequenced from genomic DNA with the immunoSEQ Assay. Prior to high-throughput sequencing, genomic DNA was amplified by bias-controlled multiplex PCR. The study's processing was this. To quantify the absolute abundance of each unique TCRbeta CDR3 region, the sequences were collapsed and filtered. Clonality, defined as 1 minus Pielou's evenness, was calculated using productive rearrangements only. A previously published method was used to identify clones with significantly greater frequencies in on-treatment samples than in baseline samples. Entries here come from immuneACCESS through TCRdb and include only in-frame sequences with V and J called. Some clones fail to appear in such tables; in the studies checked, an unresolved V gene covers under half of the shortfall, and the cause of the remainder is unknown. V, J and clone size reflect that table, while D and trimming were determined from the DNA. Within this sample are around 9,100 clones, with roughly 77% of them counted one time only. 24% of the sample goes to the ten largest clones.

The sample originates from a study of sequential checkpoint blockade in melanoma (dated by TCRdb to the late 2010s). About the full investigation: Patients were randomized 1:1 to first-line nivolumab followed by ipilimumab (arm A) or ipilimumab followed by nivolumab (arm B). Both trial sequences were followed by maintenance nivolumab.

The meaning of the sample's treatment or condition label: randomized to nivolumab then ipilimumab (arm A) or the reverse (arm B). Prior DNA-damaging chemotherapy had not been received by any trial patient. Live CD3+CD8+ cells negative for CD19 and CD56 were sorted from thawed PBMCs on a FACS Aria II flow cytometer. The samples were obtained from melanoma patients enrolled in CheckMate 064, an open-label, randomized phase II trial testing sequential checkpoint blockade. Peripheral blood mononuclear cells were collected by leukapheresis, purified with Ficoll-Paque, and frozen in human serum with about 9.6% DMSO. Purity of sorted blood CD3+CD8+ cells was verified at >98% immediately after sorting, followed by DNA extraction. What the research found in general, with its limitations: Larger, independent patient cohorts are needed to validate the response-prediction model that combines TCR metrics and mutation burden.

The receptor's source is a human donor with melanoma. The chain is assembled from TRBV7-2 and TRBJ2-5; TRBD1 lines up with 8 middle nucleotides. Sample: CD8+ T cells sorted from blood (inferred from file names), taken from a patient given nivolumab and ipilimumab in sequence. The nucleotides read TGTGCCAGCAGCTCCCGGGACAGGAGTCCGGGGACCCAGTACTTC. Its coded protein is CASSSRDRSPGTQYF.